The sequence of this T cell receptor beta chain was determined in a study of early stage breast cancer tumors. Study in general: Among around twelve ER+/PR+/HER2- tumors, eight were ductal, four lobular. Study conclusions and caveats: In about 85% of the 16 patients, blood comparison separated tumor from normal breast. Tumors had roughly 2.6-fold higher T cell density than normal breast.

Comments on this clone: The target antigen is unknown.

Germline loops: CDR1 SGHTA, CDR2 FQGTGA. Trimming cost V 4 bases and J 5 bases; bases outside gene matches: 5. This CDR3 is built from 14 residues. The method was immunoSEQ multiplex PCR; TCRdb's version includes in-frame clones alone and lacks a portion of them. Of 5,000 to 5,500 clones in the sample, 65% to 80% were seen once. The gene calls are TRBV7-3 and TRBJ2-1, with 7 bases that match TRBD1. The receptor comes from a person aged 60 to 70 with breast cancer. The sequenced sample was breast tumor tissue. The CDR3 sequence is CASSYRGQNNEQFF. DNA of the CDR3: TGTGCCAGCAGCTACCGGGGACAGAACAATGAGCAGTTCTTC.